These 21 T cell receptor beta chains share one sample of origin, sequenced in a study of PD-L1 blockade in urothelial cancer. This table comes from immunoSEQ multiplex PCR, and its TCRdb copy is limited to in-frame clones, with some not included. This table holds tens of thousands of clones, about 83% found once. The sample's time point: pretreatment peripheral blood. The source material was PBMCs, sampled around atezolizumab (anti-PD-L1) treatment. The receptor set was obtained from a woman in her 70s with urothelial cancer.

The CDR3 coding sequence is TGCGCCAGCAGCATCGGGACAGGGGTGAACACCATATATTTT. As protein: CASSIGTGVNTIYF. J is TRBJ1-3 and V is TRBV5-1; 10 positions agree with TRBD1. CDR3 length equals 14 residues. The J segment lost 7 bases and the V segment lost 4 bases, leaving 5 bases of the junction unmatched. CDR1 and CDR2 from the germline V gene are SGHRS and YFSETQ.

The V call is TRBV5-1, the J call TRBJ2-3; tentatively, D is TRBD2 (5 bases). The length of the CDR3 is 13 residues. With 4 bases removed from V and 3 bases from J, the gap between germline ends came to 9 bases. CDR1 and CDR2 (germline): SGHRS, YFSETQ. The chain's CDR3 is CASSTWETDTQYF. The CDR3, as DNA: TGCGCCAGCAGCACCTGGGAGACAGATACGCAGTATTTT.

This chain links TRBV30 with TRBJ1-2, with TRBD1 matching 7 bases. Germline assignment: CDR1 GTSNPN and CDR2 SVGIG (reference sequence). The CDR3 runs 14 residues. Trimming took 0 bases from V and 7 from J; bases not matched to a gene: 8. For the CDR3, the DNA is TGTGCCTGGAGTGTAAACTCAGGGGGAAGTGGCTACACCTTC. It is translated as CAWSVNSGGSGYTF. The full variable domain, in which reference TRBV30 and TRBJ1-2 provide the parts outside the CDR3, is SQTIHQWPATLVQPVGSPLSLECTVEGTSNPNLYWYRQAAGRGLQLLFYSVGIGQISSEVPQNLSASRPQDRQFILSSKKLLLSDSGFYLCAWSVNSGGSGYTFGSGTRLTVV.

The genes are TRBV10-3 and TRBJ2-1; 7 bases are shared with TRBD1. The CDR3 has 15 amino acids. The V gene's germline CDR1 is ENHRY and CDR2 SYGVKD. With 1 base clipped from V and 5 bases from J, the junction kept 5 bases outside the gene matches. CDR3 bases: TGTGCCATCAGTGAGTATGGGACAGCCAACAATGAGCAGTTCTTC. Amino acid sequence: CAISEYGTANNEQFF.

V usage is TRBV2 and J usage is TRBJ2-2; D not certain. This CDR3 is 11 amino acids long. Germline V gene data show CDR1 as SNHLY and CDR2 as FYNNEI. With 5 bases removed from V and 5 bases from J, the gap between germline ends came to 3 bases. The CDR3 loop reads CASSTTGELFF. The CDR3 region has the DNA TGTGCCAGCAGTACTACCGGGGAGCTGTTTTTT.

This sequence joins TRBV7-3 and TRBJ2-5, with TRBD2 as a possible D gene (5 bases). CDR1 and CDR2 from the germline V gene are SGHTA and FQGTGA. V lost 1 base, J lost 4 bases, and 7 bases lay in between. This CDR3 has 13 residues. This chain's CDR3 is CASSLNRGETQYF. In DNA form, the CDR3 reads TGTGCCAGCAGCTTAAATCGGGGAGAGACCCAGTACTTC.

This clone was seen once. This chain connects TRBV5-4 to TRBJ1-6; TRBD1 aligns across 7 bases. V was pared by 4 bases and J by 2 bases, with 9 bases of the junction left unmatched. CDR1 is SGHNT, CDR2 YYREEE, per germline (reference sequence). CDR3 length: 17 residues. The CDR3: CASSANRGGPYNSPLHF. The CDR3 bases are TGTGCCAGCAGCGCCAACAGGGGTGGTCCCTATAATTCACCCCTCCACTTT.

The J gene is TRBJ2-7, the V gene TRBV28, with D perhaps TRBD1 (5 bases). V shed 1 base and J shed 1 base, with 8 bases lying between them. The germline gives CDR1 MDHEN, CDR2 SYDVKM. The CDR3 consists of 14 residues. CDR3 DNA: TGTGCCAGCAGTTTATTGGCAGGGTCCTACGAGCAGTACTTC. Encoded protein: CASSLLAGSYEQYF.

This chain links TRBV7-2 with TRBJ2-1; 8 bases align to TRBD1. The V gene's germline CDR1 is SGHTA and CDR2 FQGNSA. The CDR3 runs 14 residues. The junction had 6 bases not matched to a gene; V was cut back by 8 bases and J by 3 bases. In nucleotides, the CDR3 is TGTGCCAGCGGAAGACAGGGGCTCTACAATGAGCAGTTCTTC. Amino acids: CASGRQGLYNEQFF.

This clone has only a few counts. The junction does not match germline at one end; this may be a read error. The V and J genes are TRBV2 and TRBJ1-3, with TRBD1 matching over 7 bases. This CDR3 is built from 14 residues. Germline V CDR1 and CDR2: SNHLY, FYNNEI. In nucleotides, the CDR3 is TGTGCCAGCAGGGAAGGGGGCGGCGGAAACACCATATATTTT. Protein product: CASREGGGGNTIYF.

V and J are TRBV7-9 and TRBJ2-5; 12 nucleotides line up with TRBD2. Germline V gives CDR1 SEHNR, CDR2 FQNEAQ (reference sequence). With 2 bases clipped from V and 1 base from J, the junction kept 8 bases outside the gene matches. The CDR3 runs 18 residues. CDR3 amino acids: CASSLFRLAGVFQETQYF. In DNA form, the CDR3 reads TGTGCCAGCAGCTTATTTCGACTAGCGGGAGTGTTCCAAGAGACCCAGTACTTC.

The chain uses TRBV18 and TRBJ2-7, with D unclear. Germline V gene data show CDR1 as KGHSH and CDR2 as LQKENI. Trimming took off 3 bases at V and 5 bases at J, with 14 bases between the two ends. The CDR3 length is 14 residues. The CDR3 nucleotides read TGTGCCAGCTCACCTGGTCAATTACACCACGAGCAGTACTTC. Its translation is CASSPGQLHHEQYF.

This CDR3 reads CASSAQGAGQFPQYF. The CDR3 DNA follows: TGTGCCAGCAGCGCCCAGGGGGCGGGGCAATTTCCGCAGTATTTT. The chain recombines TRBV7-2 with TRBJ2-3, with TRBD1 matching over 8 bases. The germline gives CDR1 SGHTA, CDR2 FQGNSA. Trimming took 5 bases from V and 10 from J; bases not matched to a gene: 14. This CDR3 has 15 amino acids.

V gene TRBV4-1 combines with J gene TRBJ1-2; perhaps TRBD1 as D (6 bases). CDR3 length equals 20 residues. The V end lost 0 bases, the J end lost 3 bases, and 26 bases lay between the germline ends. The germline V gene has CDR1 MGHRA and CDR2 YSYEKL. The CDR3 nucleotides are TGCGCCAGCAGCCAAGATCGGGGAACAGGGTACGGACCCCCGGACTATGGCTACACCTTC. Residues: CASSQDRGTGYGPPDYGYTF.

CDR3 in amino acids: CASSVGFRQTGDHYGYTF. CDR3 nucleotides: TGTGCCAGCAGCGTAGGTTTCCGACAGACAGGGGATCACTATGGCTACACCTTC. This chain links TRBV9 with TRBJ1-2; 8 positions match TRBD1. The CDR3 extends over 18 amino acids. Looked up from germline, CDR1 is SGDLS and CDR2 is YYNGEE. J lost 3 bases, V lost 0 bases, and 13 bases had no gene match.

The chain is built from TRBV7-3 and TRBJ2-5, with TRBD2 identical over 7 bases. This CDR3 contains 14 residues. Germline lookup yields CDR1 SGHTA and CDR2 FQGTGA. With 2 bases clipped from V and 4 bases from J, the junction kept 4 bases outside the gene matches. DNA of the CDR3: TGTGCCAGCAGCTTACAGGGAGGGAGAGAGACCCAGTACTTC. Residues: CASSLQGGRETQYF.

This clone has more than one count but fewer than ten. This sequence joins TRBV10-1 and TRBJ1-2; no clear D gene. Trimming shortened V by 0 bases and J by 2 bases, and 7 bases separated the two germline ends. CDR3 length: 14 amino acids. The germline V gene has CDR1 WNHNN and CDR2 SYGVQD (reference sequence). CDR3 protein: CASSESNRNYGYTF. The CDR3 region has the DNA TGCGCCAGCAGTGAGTCTAACAGAAACTATGGCTACACCTTC.

The chain has TRBV9 and TRBJ2-6; TRBD1 is a possible D gene (6 bases). From germline, CDR1 is SGDLS and CDR2 YYNGEE. Trimming removed 1 base at V and 0 bases at J, with 11 bases between. This CDR3 is built from 17 residues. CDR3 in DNA: TGTGCCAGCAGCGTAAGTGGACAGCCCTCTGGGGCCAACGTCCTGACTTTC. Protein: CASSVSGQPSGANVLTF. Based on the CDR3 plus reference TRBV9 and TRBJ2-6, the full variable domain is DSGVTQTPKHLITATGQRVTLRCSPRSGDLSVYWYQQSLDQGLQFLIQYYNGEERAKGNILERFSAQQFPDLHSELNLSSLELGDSALYFCASSVSGQPSGANVLTFGAGSRLTVL.

The sample holds one count of this clone. The V gene is TRBV9, the J gene TRBJ2-3; D remains ambiguous. Per germline, CDR1 SGDLS and CDR2 YYNGEE. The germline V and J ends were trimmed by 0 bases and 6 bases, with 11 bases remaining between them. This CDR3 spans 14 amino acids. CDR3 sequence: CASSVESRRDTQYF. For the CDR3, the DNA is TGTGCCAGCAGCGTAGAATCCCGGCGGGATACGCAGTATTTT.

Turning to this clone: In the same sample, other DNA sequences code for this CDR3. The chain links TRBV5-4 to TRBJ2-2; D is uncertain. V gave up 5 bases and J gave up 3 bases, with 8 bases separating them. Germline V gene lookup returns CDR1 SGHNT and CDR2 YYREEE (reference sequence). This CDR3 spans 13 amino acids. Here the CDR3 DNA reads TGTGCCAGCAGTTTTAGAGACACCGGGGAGCTGTTTTTT. It specifies CASSFRDTGELFF.

The rearrangement links TRBV11-2 to TRBJ1-1; 9 positions match TRBD1. Germline-derived CDR1 and CDR2 are SGHAT and FQNNGV. The V segment lost 3 bases and the J segment 1 base; nucleotides outside the gene matches: 3. The CDR3 runs to 15 residues. CDR3 in DNA: TGTGCCAGCAGCTTGGGGGGACAGGGGAACACTGAAGCTTTCTTT. It specifies CASSLGGQGNTEAFF.